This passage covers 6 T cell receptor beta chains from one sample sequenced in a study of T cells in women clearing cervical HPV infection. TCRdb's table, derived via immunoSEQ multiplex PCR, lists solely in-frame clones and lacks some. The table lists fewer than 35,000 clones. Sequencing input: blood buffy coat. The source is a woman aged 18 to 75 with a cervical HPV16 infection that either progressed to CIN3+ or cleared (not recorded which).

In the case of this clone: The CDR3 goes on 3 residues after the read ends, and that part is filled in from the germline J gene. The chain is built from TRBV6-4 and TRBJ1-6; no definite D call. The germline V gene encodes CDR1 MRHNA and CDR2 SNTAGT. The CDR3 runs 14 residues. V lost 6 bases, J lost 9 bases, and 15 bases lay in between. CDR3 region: CASREKTGISPLHF. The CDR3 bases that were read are TGTGCCAGCAGGGAAAAAACGGGGATTTCACCC.

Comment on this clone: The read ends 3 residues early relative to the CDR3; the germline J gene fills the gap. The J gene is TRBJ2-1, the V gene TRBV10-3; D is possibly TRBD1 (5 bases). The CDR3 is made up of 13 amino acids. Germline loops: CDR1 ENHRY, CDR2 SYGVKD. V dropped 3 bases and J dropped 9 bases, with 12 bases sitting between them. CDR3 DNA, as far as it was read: TGTGCCATCAGTGATAGGCAGGGCGGTGAG. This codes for CAISDRQGGE. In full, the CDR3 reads CAISDRQGGEQFF.

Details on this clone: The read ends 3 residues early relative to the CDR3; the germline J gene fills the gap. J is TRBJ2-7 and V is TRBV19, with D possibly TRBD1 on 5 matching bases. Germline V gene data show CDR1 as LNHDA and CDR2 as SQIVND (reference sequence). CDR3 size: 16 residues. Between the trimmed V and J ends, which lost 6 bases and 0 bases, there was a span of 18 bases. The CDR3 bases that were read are TGTGCCAGTAGCTTAGTTGGGGCACACAGCTCCTACGAG. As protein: CASSLVGAHSSYE. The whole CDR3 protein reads CASSLVGAHSSYEQYF.

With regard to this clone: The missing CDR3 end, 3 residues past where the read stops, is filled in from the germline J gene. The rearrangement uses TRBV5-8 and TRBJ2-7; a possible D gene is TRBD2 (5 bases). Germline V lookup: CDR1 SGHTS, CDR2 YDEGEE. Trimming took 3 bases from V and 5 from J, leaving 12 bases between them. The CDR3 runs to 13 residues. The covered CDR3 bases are TGTGCCAGCAGCTCAAGAGGGTCCAACGAG. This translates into CASSSRGSNE. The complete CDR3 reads CASSSRGSNEQYF. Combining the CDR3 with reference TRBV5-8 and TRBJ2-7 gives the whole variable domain EAGVTQSPTHLIKTRGQQATLRCSPISGHTSVYWYQQALGLGLQFLLWYDEGEERNRGNFPPRFSGRQFPNYSSELNVNALELEDSALYLCASSSRGSNEQYFGPGTRLTVT.

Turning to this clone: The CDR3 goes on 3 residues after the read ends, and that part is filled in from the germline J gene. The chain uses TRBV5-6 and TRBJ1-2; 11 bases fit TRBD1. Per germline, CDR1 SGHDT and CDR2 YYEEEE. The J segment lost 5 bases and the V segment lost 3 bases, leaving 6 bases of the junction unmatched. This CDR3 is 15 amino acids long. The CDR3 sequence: CASSYTGQGVYGYTF. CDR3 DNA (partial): TGTGCCAGCAGCTACACGGGACAGGGGGTTTATGGC.

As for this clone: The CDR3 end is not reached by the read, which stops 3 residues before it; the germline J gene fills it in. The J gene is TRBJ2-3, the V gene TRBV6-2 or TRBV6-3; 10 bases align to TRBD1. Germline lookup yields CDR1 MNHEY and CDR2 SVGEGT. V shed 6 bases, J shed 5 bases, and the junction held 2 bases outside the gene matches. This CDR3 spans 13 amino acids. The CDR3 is CASSWDRGDTQYF. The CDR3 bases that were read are TGTGCCAGCAGCTGGGACAGGGGAGATACG.